This TCR beta chain stems from a study of blood T cell repertoires in COVID-19. For the study at large: Sites across the United States, Italy and Spain contributed samples from acute and convalescent COVID-19. From T cells, B-cell-depleted T cells, or PBMCs came the material, which was cDNA or gDNA.

The CDR3 is 15 residues long. V was shortened by 1 base and J by 2 bases, with 9 bases between the two germline ends. In germline, CDR1 is MGHDK, CDR2 SYGVNS. In the source study's methods: The authors estimated nucleated cell counts from reference gene primer amplification. This table comes from immunoSEQ multiplex PCR, and its TCRdb copy is limited to in-frame clones, with some not included. The DNA gave D and trimming, while V, J and clone size come from that table. Here the sample spans 130,000 or so clones, roughly 84% being singletons. This clonotype was obtained from a woman aged 80 or over with acute or convalescent COVID-19. This rearrangement joins TRBV25-1 to TRBJ2-4, with D maybe TRBD1 (5 bases). Sequenced material: peripheral blood. The CDR3 loop is CASSEFRGSKNIQYF. For the CDR3, the DNA is TGTGCCAGCAGTGAATTTAGGGGCTCCAAAAACATTCAGTACTTC.